The present T cell receptor (beta chain) was sequenced within a study of Ad26.COV2.S vaccination and SARS-CoV-2 variants. About the study: Ad26.COV2.S given intramuscularly, once or twice 56 days apart.

Generated by immunoSEQ multiplex PCR, the TCRdb table keeps only in-frame clones and is missing some. This table has roughly 270,000 clones, roughly 86% appearing once. V was clipped by 0 bases and J by 1 base, with 9 bases between them. The CDR3 length is 15 residues. CDR1 and CDR2 from the germline V gene are SGHNT and YENEEA. Sample treatment: approximately 18 received Ad26.COV2.S at low or high dose, single or two shots; roughly five received placebo; per-sample allocation not given. Sampling took place 63 days after the first vaccine or placebo injection. The V gene is TRBV11-3, the J gene TRBJ1-2, with a tentative D call TRBD1 (6 bases). The receptor comes from a person between 18 and 65 years old who received the Ad26.COV2.S COVID-19 vaccine or a placebo. This material consisted of peripheral blood, taken in a trial of Ad26.COV2.S vaccine versus placebo. The CDR3 DNA reads TGTGCCAGCAGCTTAGATAGGGGGGGTAACTATGGCTACACCTTC. As protein: CASSLDRGGNYGYTF.